This T cell receptor beta chain was captured by sequencing in a study of blood T cells in healthy people across ages (dated by TCRdb to about 2015). About the study as a whole: In model experiments, template switching captured about one uniquely barcoded TCR beta cDNA molecule for every two T cells. The study measured age-related changes in TCR beta repertoire diversity using deep sequencing normalized with unique cDNA molecular identifiers. The donors were split into four age groups: young (average about 16 years), middle-aged (more than 35), aged (roughly 65) and long-lived (82). To avoid experimental bias, donors of different ages were spread randomly across the sequencing lanes. The study analyzed two additional independent replicas of 1 million unique cDNA reads from the same blood draw for two donors, one aged 18 to 30 and one aged 80 or older. The paper as a whole reports these results and caveats: The long-lived group showed more naive CD4+ T cells, fewer expanded clones and increased TCR diversity than the aged group, suggesting age selection. As age increased, observed TCR beta diversity per million T cells dropped in a roughly linear way, and a significant reduction was already evident by age roughly 40. Estimates of total diversity based on one million sequenced T cells were considered lower bounds and underestimates. The percentage of naive T cells measured by flow cytometry correlated strongly with observed TCR beta diversity. Since profiling was done on bulk unsorted PBMCs, naive and antigen-experienced compartments could not be conclusively compared. The CMV infection status of donors was not known, potentially confounding age-related changes in expanded clonotypes.

Remarks on this clonotype: Its antigen target is currently unknown. No base qualities exist here, and no much larger clone lies one base off it.

Donors were 39 systemically healthy Caucasian individuals from Russia aged roughly 6 to 90 years. Each donor gave 8 to 10 milliliters of peripheral blood, collected into EDTA-treated Vacutainer tubes. PBMCs were isolated by Ficoll-Paque density-gradient centrifugation, with at least 7 million obtained per sample. Total RNA, at least 5 micrograms per sample, was extracted from PBMCs with Trizol reagent. For every donor, flow cytometry on a PBMC aliquot measured the percentage of naive CD45RAhigh/CD27high T cells. Library generation was performed with 5' RACE. TCRdb names Illumina HiSeq 2500 as the instrument used. A second PCR of 7 to 11 cycles was run with a J-beta primer mix and a sample-barcoded 5' primer. A unique molecular identifier was introduced onto each TCR beta cDNA molecule by a template-switch 5' adaptor carrying 12 random nucleotides. Each sample yielded at least 3 million CDR3-containing paired-end reads. First-strand cDNA synthesis was performed from all RNA using the Mint cDNA synthesis kit, with priming by a TRBC-specific oligonucleotide. Following uracil-DNA glycosylase treatment, a first 18-cycle PCR with universal primers M1SS and BC2_uni_R was performed on all cDNA. On the authors' methods: For normalization, 1 million high-quality reads, each with a distinct molecular identifier, were randomly selected from each sample. Instead of being binned into consensus sequences, reads with shared molecular identifiers were discarded. MiTCR, with a Q25 quality threshold and the strictest error-elimination algorithm, was used for CDR3 identification, clonotype clustering and error correction. A nonparametric unseen species model with Euler transformation was used to estimate a lower bound on total TCR beta diversity. The public sequencing data were trimmed at Q25 with fastp and processed into clonotypes with MiXCR by TCRdb, which kept only in-frame beta chains. Rows are unified per CDR3 protein, each entry keeping the most common DNA and genes. These V and J calls rely on TCRdb rather than the paper's analysis. Across this sample there are approximately 360,000 distinct CDR3 sequences, with 45% to 60% seen only once. The ten largest clones take up 50% to 65% of the sample.

CDR1 and CDR2, per the germline V gene, are MRHNA and SNTAGT. Including the terminal cysteine and phenylalanine, the CDR3 comprises 15 residues. Only the CDR3 region is kept as DNA, spanning 45 bases read in frame from base 1. V is pruned by 2 bases and J by 5 bases, leaving 6 bases of the junction without a gene match. The sequenced sample consisted of blood. Recombination linked TRBV6-4 to TRBJ2-3; the junction holds 8 bases that match TRBD1. This TCR was sampled from a man between 60 and 75 years old in good health. The base sequence is TGTGCCAGCAGTGACGGTGCAGGGGGCAAAGATACGCAGTATTTT. It translates to CASSDGAGGKDTQYF.